One sample yielded the 21 T cell receptor beta chains listed below, sequenced in a study of blood T cell repertoires in COVID-19 (dated by TCRdb to the early 2020s). The library was generated by the immunoSEQ multiplex PCR assay. TCRdb mirrors the immuneACCESS table, restricted to in-frame sequences. Some clones are absent from its copies; in checked studies, under half trace to an unresolved V gene, and the reason for the others is unknown. For this sample there are approximately 230,000 clones; approximately 82% appear just once. Approximately 5% of the sample comes from the top ten. Sequencing input: peripheral blood. Receptors were obtained from a woman over 75 with active or convalescent COVID-19.

The sample holds a few counts of this clone. The V and J genes are TRBV10-3 and TRBJ2-1; D possibly corresponds to TRBD1 (6 bases). This CDR3 contains 16 residues. V dropped 4 bases and J dropped 0 bases, with 13 bases sitting between them. Germline assignment: CDR1 ENHRY and CDR2 SYGVKD. The CDR3 nucleotides are TGTGCCATCAGTGGTGGAACAGGGTTCTCCTACAATGAGCAGTTCTTC. Encoded protein: CAISGGTGFSYNEQFF.

V is TRBV18 and J is TRBJ1-5; D gene unclear. Germline CDR1 reads KGHSH; CDR2 reads LQKENI. Trimming pared 3 bases from V and 1 base from J, leaving 13 bases between. This CDR3 has 16 residues. CDR3 in amino acids: CASSPSTQASNQPQHF. The CDR3 bases are TGTGCCAGCTCACCGTCAACCCAGGCCAGCAATCAGCCCCAGCATTTT. The whole variable domain, filled in from reference TRBV18 and TRBJ1-5, reads NAGVMQNPRHLVRRRGQEARLRCSPMKGHSHVYWYRQLPEEGLKFMVYLQKENIIDESGMPKERFSAEFPKEGPSILRIQQVVRGDSAAYFCASSPSTQASNQPQHFGDGTRLSIL.

This clone was recorded only once. The chain couples TRBV5-5 to TRBJ2-1; D unclear. Trimming stripped 0 bases from V and 10 bases from J, with 8 bases between. This CDR3 comprises 12 residues. Germline CDR1 reads SGHKS; CDR2 reads YYEKEE (reference sequence). The CDR3 here is CASSLAHREQFF. In nucleotides, the CDR3 is TGTGCCAGCAGCTTGGCCCACCGGGAGCAGTTCTTC.

The chain is built from TRBV6-5 and TRBJ1-5, with a weak D call TRBD1 (6 bases). The germline CDR1 and CDR2 sequences are MNHEY and SVGAGI. The germline V and J ends were trimmed by 8 bases and 6 bases, with 14 bases remaining between them. The CDR3 totals 13 residues. CDR3 protein: CASGTTLVQPQHF. The CDR3 nucleotides read TGTGCCAGCGGGACAACTCTTGTTCAGCCCCAGCATTTT.

The chain is built from TRBV7-6 and TRBJ2-2, with 13 positions matching TRBD2. Germline CDR1 and CDR2: SGHVS and FNYEAQ. This CDR3 is 16 amino acids long. Trimming at V came to 4 bases and at J to 6 bases, leaving 5 bases not matched to a gene. CDR3 sequence: CASSSRTSGRSGELFF. CDR3 DNA sequence: TGTGCCAGCAGCTCCCGGACTAGCGGGAGATCCGGGGAGCTGTTTTTT.

As DNA, the CDR3 is TGTGCCAGCAGTTTATTAGGGACAGGGAATAACTATGGCTACACCTTC. Translation: CASSLLGTGNNYGYTF. The chain has TRBV28 and TRBJ1-2, with 9 bases identical to TRBD1. The germline CDR1 and CDR2 sequences are MDHEN and SYDVKM. The CDR3 is 16 amino acids. Unmatched junction bases numbered 4, after V lost 1 base and J lost 1 base.

The chain is built from TRBV28 and TRBJ1-5, with 10 bases identical to TRBD1. Germline V CDR1 and CDR2: MDHEN, SYDVKM. Trimming took 5 bases from V and 7 from J; bases not matched to a gene: 8. The CDR3 is 15 amino acids. The CDR3 protein is CASSPTRTGGQPQHF. DNA of the CDR3: TGTGCCAGCAGTCCCACAAGGACAGGGGGGCAGCCCCAGCATTTT. Variable domain in full (rest from reference TRBV28 and TRBJ1-5): DVKVTQSSRYLVKRTGEKVFLECVQDMDHENMFWYRQDPGLGLRLIYFSYDVKMKEKGDIPEGYSVSREKKERFSLILESASTNQTSMYLCASSPTRTGGQPQHFGDGTRLSIL.

This sequence joins TRBV10-3 and TRBJ2-3; 8 bases match TRBD1. After removal of 5 bases from V and 4 bases from J, the junction contained 8 bases not matched to a gene. The CDR3 runs 15 residues. Per the germline V gene, CDR1 is ENHRY and CDR2 is SYGVKD. The CDR3 bases are TGTGCCATCAGTAACCAGGGGGCTATGGCAGATACGCAGTATTTT. This encodes CAISNQGAMADTQYF.

The chain has TRBV28 and TRBJ1-5; no reliable D call. The CDR3 extends over 15 amino acids. In germline, CDR1 is MDHEN, CDR2 SYDVKM. V was trimmed by 6 bases and J by 4 bases, leaving 16 bases between them. CDR3 DNA sequence: TGTGCCAGCAGCTGGAGGACGGACGGGAATCAGCCCCAGCATTTT. Translating gives CASSWRTDGNQPQHF.

The chain recombines TRBV24-1 with TRBJ2-5, with 11 bases identical to TRBD2. The junction had 4 bases not matched to a gene; V was cut back by 3 bases and J by 5 bases. Germline lookup yields CDR1 KGHDR and CDR2 SFDVKD. The CDR3 spans 15 residues. CDR3 region: CATSDPRTSGETQYF. CDR3 DNA sequence: TGTGCCACCAGTGATCCGCGGACTAGCGGGGAGACCCAGTACTTC.

In its sample, this clone was seen a few times. Written as DNA, the CDR3 is TGCGCCAGCAGTTTTGGGGAGAATGAGCAGTTCTTC. Translation gives CASSFGENEQFF. This chain joins TRBV10-2 and TRBJ2-1; D is possibly TRBD2 (5 bases). The CDR3 has 12 amino acids. Germline assignment: CDR1 WSHSY and CDR2 SAAADI. The V end was cut by 5 bases, the J end by 7 bases, with 9 bases between.

The chain recombines TRBV5-1 with TRBJ1-1; D unresolved. V was trimmed by 2 bases and J by 1 base, leaving 6 bases between them. Germline V lookup: CDR1 SGHRS, CDR2 YFSETQ. This CDR3 is built from 13 residues. The DNA of the CDR3 is TGCGCCAGCAGCTTACAGCCGAACACTGAAGCTTTCTTT. Protein product: CASSLQPNTEAFF.

The gene calls are TRBV6-5 and TRBJ1-5, with D uncertain. The germline V gene has CDR1 MNHEY and CDR2 SVGAGI. The CDR3 extends over 14 amino acids. V gave up 7 bases and J gave up 0 bases, with 10 bases separating them. The CDR3 here is CASTEMSSNQPQHF. The CDR3 DNA reads as TGTGCCAGCACCGAGATGAGTAGCAATCAGCCCCAGCATTTT.

This chain joins TRBV5-6 and TRBJ1-1; a possible D gene is TRBD1 (6 bases). The germline V gene has CDR1 SGHDT and CDR2 YYEEEE. CDR3 length: 13 amino acids. Trimming stripped 3 bases from V and 6 bases from J, with 12 bases between. The CDR3 region is CASSWGTSPEAFF. Written as DNA, the CDR3 is TGTGCCAGCAGCTGGGGGACATCCCCTGAAGCTTTCTTT. Variable domain in full (rest from reference TRBV5-6 and TRBJ1-1): DAGVTQSPTHLIKTRGQQVTLRCSPKSGHDTVSWYQQALGQGPQFIFQYYEEEERQRGNFPDRFSGHQFPNYSSELNVNALLLGDSALYLCASSWGTSPEAFFGQGTRLTVV.

This chain joins TRBV2 and TRBJ1-2; TRBD1 matches 9 bases. CDR3 length: 14 residues. Trimming cost V 5 bases and J 6 bases; bases outside gene matches: 7. Looked up from germline, CDR1 is SNHLY and CDR2 is FYNNEI. CDR3 protein: CASSYTGGANGYTF. The DNA for the CDR3 is TGTGCCAGCAGTTATACAGGGGGCGCGAATGGCTACACCTTC.

The genes are TRBV5-1 and TRBJ1-5; TRBD1 is a possible D gene (6 bases). CDR1 SGHRS and CDR2 YFSETQ come from the germline V gene. V was pared by 0 bases and J by 4 bases, with 17 bases between. The length of the CDR3 is 17 residues. Here the CDR3 reads CASSLAPADSYNQPQHF. The CDR3 nucleotides read TGCGCCAGCAGCTTGGCACCGGCGGACAGCTATAATCAGCCCCAGCATTTT.

CDR3 protein: CAWSLQGGNTIYF. The CDR3 coding sequence is TGTGCCTGGAGTCTGCAGGGCGGAAACACCATATATTTT. The chain has TRBV30 and TRBJ1-3; a weak D match, TRBD1 (5 bases). Deletions cut 2 bases from V and 4 bases from J, with 9 bases between. CDR1 GTSNPN and CDR2 SVGIG come from the germline V gene (reference sequence). The CDR3 spans 13 residues.

CDR3 residues: CASRRTGGSDGYTF. CDR3 nucleotide sequence: TGTGCCAGCAGACGGACAGGGGGCTCCGATGGCTACACCTTC. This chain joins TRBV25-1 and TRBJ1-2; TRBD1 aligns across 11 bases. CDR3 size: 14 residues. The V and J ends lost 6 bases and 6 bases, in that order; junction bases with no gene match: 6. Germline CDR1 MGHDK, CDR2 SYGVNS.

The genes are TRBV7-2 and TRBJ2-1; no clear D. The CDR3 is 12 amino acids. The germline CDR1 and CDR2 sequences are SGHTA and FQGNSA. V lost 3 bases, J lost 3 bases, and 3 bases lay in between. CDR3: CASSFIYNEQFF. CDR3 sequence (DNA): TGTGCCAGCAGCTTCATCTACAATGAGCAGTTCTTC. Full variable domain (rest looked up from reference TRBV7-2 and TRBJ2-1): GAGVSQSPSNKVTEKGKDVELRCDPISGHTALYWYRQSLGQGLEFLIYFQGNSAPDKSGLPSDRFSAERTGGSVSTLTIQRTQQEDSAVYLCASSFIYNEQFFGPGTRLTVL.

Written as DNA, the CDR3 is TGCAGCGCAGCCGGGACAACCCAAGAGACCCAGTACTTC. Encoded protein: CSAAGTTQETQYF. The chain links TRBV29-1 to TRBJ2-5, with D perhaps TRBD1 (6 bases). The length of the CDR3 is 13 residues. Trimming took off 7 bases at V and 1 base at J, with 13 bases between the two ends. Germline V CDR1 and CDR2: SQVTM, ANQGSEA.

The chain uses TRBV27 and TRBJ1-2; D is perhaps TRBD1 (5 bases). The V and J ends lost 0 bases and 8 bases respectively, with 22 bases between them. Germline loops: CDR1 MNHEY, CDR2 SMNVEV (reference sequence). The CDR3 totals 17 residues. This chain's CDR3 is CASSLSLNGLTRGGYTF. The CDR3 bases are TGTGCCAGCAGTTTATCCCTAAATGGGCTAACAAGGGGAGGCTACACCTTC.